This T cell receptor beta chain came from a study of control samples from healthy donors and cancer patients. Between the trimmed V and J ends, which lost 1 base and 2 bases, there was a span of 8 bases. Per the germline V gene, CDR1 is MGHRA and CDR2 is YSYEKL. This CDR3 comprises 14 residues. Measured with immunoSEQ multiplex PCR; TCRdb has only the in-frame clones, and not every one. This table has 63,000 or so clones, around 90% appearing once. The source material was PBMCs. The receptor was isolated from a man in his 60s with colorectal cancer. The chain links TRBV4-1 to TRBJ1-2, with D unresolved. CDR3 sequence reads: CASSQGSGNYGYTF. In nucleotides, the CDR3 is TGCGCCAGCAGCCAAGGGTCTGGAAACTATGGCTACACCTTC.